Here is one T cell receptor beta chain with its context. The sample comes from a study of blood T cell repertoires in COVID-19. Across the whole study: Researchers got acute and convalescent COVID-19 samples from the United States, Italy and Spain. Sample material is recorded as cDNA or gDNA derived from T cells, B-cell-depleted T cells, or PBMCs.

In the authors' workflow: Amplification from reference gene primers served as the basis for estimated nucleated cell counts. Produced via immunoSEQ multiplex PCR; TCRdb's table is partial and in-frame only. Clone size and V and J calls were adopted from that table, with D and trimming inferred from the DNA. The sample holds 35,000 to 40,000 clones, approximately 86% seen once. The sample comprised peripheral blood. The receptor was derived from a human donor in a cohort sampled during active COVID-19.

The CDR3 spells CATSRDIQGLAYEQYF. CDR3 DNA: TGTGCCACCAGCAGAGATATCCAGGGGCTGGCCTACGAGCAGTACTTC. This rearrangement joins TRBV15 to TRBJ2-7; a weak D match, TRBD1 (6 bases). Looked up from germline, CDR1 is LNHNV and CDR2 is YYDKDF (reference sequence). CDR3 size: 16 residues. V lost 0 bases, J lost 2 bases, and 14 bases lay in between.